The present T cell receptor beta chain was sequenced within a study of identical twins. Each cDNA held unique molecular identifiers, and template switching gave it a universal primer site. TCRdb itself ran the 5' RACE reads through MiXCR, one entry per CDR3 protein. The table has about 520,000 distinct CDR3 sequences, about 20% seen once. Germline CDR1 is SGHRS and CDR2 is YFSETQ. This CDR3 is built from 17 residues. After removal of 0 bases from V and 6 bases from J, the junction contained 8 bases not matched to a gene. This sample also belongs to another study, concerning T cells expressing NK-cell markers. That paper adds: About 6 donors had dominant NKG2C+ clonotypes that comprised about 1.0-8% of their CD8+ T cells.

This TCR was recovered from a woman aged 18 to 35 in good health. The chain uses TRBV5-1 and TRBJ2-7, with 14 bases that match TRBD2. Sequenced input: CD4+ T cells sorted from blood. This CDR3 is CASSLAQGLAGVGEQYF. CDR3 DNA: TGCGCCAGCAGCTTGGCTCAGGGACTAGCGGGAGTAGGCGAGCAGTACTTC. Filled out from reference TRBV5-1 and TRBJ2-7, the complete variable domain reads KAGVTQTPRYLIKTRGQQVTLSCSPISGHRSVSWYQQTPGQGLQFLFEYFSETQRNKGNFPGRFSGRQFSNSRSEMNVSTLELGDSALYLCASSLAQGLAGVGEQYFGPGTRLTVT.